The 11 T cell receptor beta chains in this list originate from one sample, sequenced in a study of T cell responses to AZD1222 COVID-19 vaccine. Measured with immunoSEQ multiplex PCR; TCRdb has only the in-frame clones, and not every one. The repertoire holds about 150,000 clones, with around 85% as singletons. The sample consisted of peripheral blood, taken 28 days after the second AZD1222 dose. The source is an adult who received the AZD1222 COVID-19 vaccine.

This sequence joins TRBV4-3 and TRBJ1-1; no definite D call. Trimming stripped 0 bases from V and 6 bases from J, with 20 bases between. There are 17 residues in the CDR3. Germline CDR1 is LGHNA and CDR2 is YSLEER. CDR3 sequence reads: CASSQENQRIRSSEAFF. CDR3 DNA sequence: TGCGCCAGCAGCCAAGAGAACCAGCGTATAAGGTCGTCTGAAGCTTTCTTT.

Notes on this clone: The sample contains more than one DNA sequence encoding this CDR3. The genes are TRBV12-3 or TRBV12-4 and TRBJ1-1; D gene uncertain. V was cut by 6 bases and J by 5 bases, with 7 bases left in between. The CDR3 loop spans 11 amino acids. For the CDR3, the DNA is TGTGCCAGCAGCCTCGGGACTGAAGCTTTCTTT. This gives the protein CASSLGTEAFF.

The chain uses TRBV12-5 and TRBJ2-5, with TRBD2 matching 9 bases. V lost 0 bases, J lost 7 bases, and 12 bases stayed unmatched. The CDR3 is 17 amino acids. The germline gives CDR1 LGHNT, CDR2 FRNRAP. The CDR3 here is CASGLVLERGVLRTQYF. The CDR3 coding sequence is TGTGCTAGTGGTTTGGTACTCGAGCGGGGGGTTCTCCGGACCCAGTACTTC.

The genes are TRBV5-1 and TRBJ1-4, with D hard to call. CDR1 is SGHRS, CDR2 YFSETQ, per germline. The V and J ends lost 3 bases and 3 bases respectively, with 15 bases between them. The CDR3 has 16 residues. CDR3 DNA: TGCGCCAGCAGCTCGATGGACGCCCTTCCTAATGAAAAACTGTTTTTT. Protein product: CASSSMDALPNEKLFF.

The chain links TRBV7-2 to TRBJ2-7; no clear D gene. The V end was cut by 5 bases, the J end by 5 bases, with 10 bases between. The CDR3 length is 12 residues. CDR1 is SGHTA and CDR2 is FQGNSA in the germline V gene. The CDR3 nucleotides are TGTGCCAGCAGCAATCCCTCGGACGAGCAGTACTTC. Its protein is CASSNPSDEQYF.

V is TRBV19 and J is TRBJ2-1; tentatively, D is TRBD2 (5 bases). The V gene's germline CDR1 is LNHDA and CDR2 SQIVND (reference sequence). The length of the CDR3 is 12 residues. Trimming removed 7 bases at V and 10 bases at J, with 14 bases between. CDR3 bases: TGTGCCAGTATTGGACTTTCCCGCGAGCAGTTCTTC. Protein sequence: CASIGLSREQFF.

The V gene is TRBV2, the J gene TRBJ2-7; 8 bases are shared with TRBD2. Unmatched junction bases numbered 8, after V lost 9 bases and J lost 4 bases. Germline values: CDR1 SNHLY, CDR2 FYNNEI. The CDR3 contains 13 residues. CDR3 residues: CARSSGVAYEQYF. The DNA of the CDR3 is TGTGCCAGAAGTAGCGGGGTAGCTTACGAGCAGTACTTC.

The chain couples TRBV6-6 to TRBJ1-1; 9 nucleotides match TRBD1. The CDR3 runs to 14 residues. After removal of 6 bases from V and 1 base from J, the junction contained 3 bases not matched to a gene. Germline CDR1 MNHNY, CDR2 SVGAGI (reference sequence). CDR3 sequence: CASRGTGQNTEAFF. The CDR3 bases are TGTGCCAGCAGGGGGACAGGGCAGAACACTGAAGCTTTCTTT.

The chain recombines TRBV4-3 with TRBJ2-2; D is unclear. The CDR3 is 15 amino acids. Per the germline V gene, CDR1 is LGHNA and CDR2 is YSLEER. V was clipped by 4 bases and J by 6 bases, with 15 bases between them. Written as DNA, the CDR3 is TGCGCCAGCAGCCCCGATCGGGTTTCCTCCGGGGAGCTGTTTTTT. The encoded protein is CASSPDRVSSGELFF.

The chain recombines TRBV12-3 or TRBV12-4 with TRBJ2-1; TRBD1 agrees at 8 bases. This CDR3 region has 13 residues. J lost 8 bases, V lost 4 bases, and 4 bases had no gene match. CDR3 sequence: CASSSGGMDEQFF. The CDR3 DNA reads TGTGCCAGCAGTTCAGGGGGCATGGATGAGCAGTTCTTC.

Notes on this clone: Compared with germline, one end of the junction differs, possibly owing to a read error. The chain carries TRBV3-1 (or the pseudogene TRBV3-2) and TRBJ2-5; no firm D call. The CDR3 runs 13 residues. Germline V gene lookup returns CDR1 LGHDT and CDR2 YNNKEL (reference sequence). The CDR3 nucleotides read TGTGCCAGCAGGCAAGGTGGGGTGGGGACCCAGTACTTC. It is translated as CASRQGGVGTQYF.